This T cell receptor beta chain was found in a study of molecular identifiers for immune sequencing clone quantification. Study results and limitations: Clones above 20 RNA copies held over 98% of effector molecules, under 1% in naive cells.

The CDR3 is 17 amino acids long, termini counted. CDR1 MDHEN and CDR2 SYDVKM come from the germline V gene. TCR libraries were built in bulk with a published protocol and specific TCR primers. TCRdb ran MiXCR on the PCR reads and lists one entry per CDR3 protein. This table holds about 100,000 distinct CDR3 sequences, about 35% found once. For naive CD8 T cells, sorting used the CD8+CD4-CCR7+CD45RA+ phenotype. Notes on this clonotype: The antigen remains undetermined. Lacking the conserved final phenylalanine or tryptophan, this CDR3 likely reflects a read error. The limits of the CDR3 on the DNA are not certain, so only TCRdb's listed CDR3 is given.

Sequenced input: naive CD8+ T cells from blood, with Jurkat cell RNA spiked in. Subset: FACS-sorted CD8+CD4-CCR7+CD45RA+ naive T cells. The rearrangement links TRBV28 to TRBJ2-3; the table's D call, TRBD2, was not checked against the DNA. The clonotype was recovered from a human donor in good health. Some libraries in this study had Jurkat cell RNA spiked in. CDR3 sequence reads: CASSSTRLAGSTDTQYL.